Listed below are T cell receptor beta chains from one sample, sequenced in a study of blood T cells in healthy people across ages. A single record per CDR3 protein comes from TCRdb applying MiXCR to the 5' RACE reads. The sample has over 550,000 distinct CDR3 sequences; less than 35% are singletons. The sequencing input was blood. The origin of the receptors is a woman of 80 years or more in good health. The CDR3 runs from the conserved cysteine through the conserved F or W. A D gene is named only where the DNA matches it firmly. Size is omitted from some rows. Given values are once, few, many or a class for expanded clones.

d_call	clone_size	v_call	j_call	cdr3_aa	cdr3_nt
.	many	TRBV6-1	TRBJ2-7	CASRRGEGSSYEQYF	TGTGCCAGCCGGAGGGGCGAGGGCTCTTCCTACGAGCAGTACTTC
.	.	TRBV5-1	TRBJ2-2	CASSSTRGFGELFF	TGCGCCAGCAGCTCGACAAGGGGCTTCGGGGAGCTGTTTTTT
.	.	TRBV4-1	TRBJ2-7	CASSQNGIQETQDF	TGCGCCAGCAGCCAAAACGGGATACAAGAGACCCAGGACTTC
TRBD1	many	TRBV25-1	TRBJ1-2	CASSEFGTGANYGYTF	TGTGCCAGCAGTGAATTTGGGACAGGGGCCAACTATGGCTACACCTTC
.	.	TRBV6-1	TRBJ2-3	CASSDYVVTLGADTQYF	TGTGCCAGCAGTGATTACGTGGTGACTCTGGGGGCAGATACGCAGTATTTT
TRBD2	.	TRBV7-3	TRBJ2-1	CASSLSGGAAYNEQFF	TGTGCCAGCAGCTTAAGCGGGGGGGCCGCCTACAATGAGCAGTTCTTC
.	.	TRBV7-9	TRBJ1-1	CASSRGWTNTEAFF	TGTGCCAGCAGCAGAGGTTGGACCAACACTGAAGCTTTCTTT
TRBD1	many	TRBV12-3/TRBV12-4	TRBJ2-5	CASRKRGTGGFETQYF	TGTGCCAGCAGAAAAAGGGGGACAGGGGGCTTTGAGACCCAGTACTTC
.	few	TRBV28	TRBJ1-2	CASSLYVSAYGYTF	TGTGCCAGCAGTTTATACGTGTCAGCCTATGGCTACACCTTC
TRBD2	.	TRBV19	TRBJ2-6	CAVSGGRSGANVRTF	TGTGCCGTTAGCGGGGGACGCTCTGGGGCCAACGTCCGGACTTTC
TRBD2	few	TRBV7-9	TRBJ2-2	CASSNPSGNTGELFF	TGTGCCAGCAGCAACCCTAGCGGGAACACCGGGGAGCTGTTTTTT
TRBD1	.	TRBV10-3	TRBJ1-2	CAISEPRDRNHYGYTF	TGTGCCATCAGTGAGCCCAGGGACAGAAACCACTATGGCTACACCTTC
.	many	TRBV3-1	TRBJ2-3	CASSSALGRTDTQYF	TGTGCCAGCAGCTCGGCCCTGGGGCGCACAGATACGCAGTATTTT
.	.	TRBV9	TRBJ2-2	CASSASGIDTGERFF	TGTGCCAGCAGCGCATCAGGAATAGACACCGGGGAGCGGTTTTTT
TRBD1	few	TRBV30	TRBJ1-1	CAWRTGALNTEAFF	TGTGCCTGGAGAACAGGGGCCTTGAACACTGAAGCTTTCTTT
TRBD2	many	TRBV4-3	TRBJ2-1	CASSQEPPASGVINEQFF	TGCGCCAGCAGCCAAGAACCCCCAGCTAGCGGGGTGATCAATGAGCAGTTCTTC
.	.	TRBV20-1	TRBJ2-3	CSASQGRVGDTQYF	TGCAGTGCTTCACAGGGCAGAGTGGGAGATACGCAGTATTTT
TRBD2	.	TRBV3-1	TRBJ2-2	CASSKGGPGTRPTGELFF	TGTGCCAGCAGCAAAGGCGGGCCCGGGACTAGGCCCACCGGGGAGCTGTTTTTT
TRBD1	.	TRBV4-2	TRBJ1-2	CASSQASGGADYGYTF	TGTGCCAGCAGCCAAGCGTCAGGGGGCGCCGACTATGGCTACACCTTC
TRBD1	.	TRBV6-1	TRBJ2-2	CASTETGRAGELFF	TGTGCCAGCACCGAGACAGGGCGGGCCGGGGAGCTGTTTTTT
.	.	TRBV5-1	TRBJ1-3	CASSIGTFGNTIYF	TGCGCCAGCAGCATCGGGACCTTTGGAAACACCATATATTTT
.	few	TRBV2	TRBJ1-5	CASSERDGPQHF	TGTGCCAGCAGTGAAAGGGACGGGCCCCAGCATTTT
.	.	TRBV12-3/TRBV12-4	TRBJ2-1	CASSLLGSVNNEQFF	TGTGCCAGCAGTTTATTGGGCAGCGTAAACAATGAGCAGTTCTTC
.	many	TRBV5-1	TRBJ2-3	CASSLGGVADTQYF	TGCGCCAGCAGCTTGGGAGGGGTCGCAGATACGCAGTATTTT
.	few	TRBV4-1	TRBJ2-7	CASSGGSLLNNEQYF	TGCGCCAGTTCGGGTGGTTCCCTACTTAACAATGAGCAGTACTTC
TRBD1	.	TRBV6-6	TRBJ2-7	CASSFRGQGAAEQYF	TGTGCCAGCAGTTTCCGGGGACAGGGGGCGGCCGAGCAGTACTTC
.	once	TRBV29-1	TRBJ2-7	CSVRDNSYEQYF	TGCAGCGTCCGGGACAACTCCTACGAGCAGTACTTC
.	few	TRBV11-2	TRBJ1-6	CASSLDGRERASLHF	TGTGCCAGCAGCTTAGATGGGAGGGAAAGGGCATCCCTCCACTTT
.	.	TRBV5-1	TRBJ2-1	CASSLVGGGETQFF	TGCGCCAGCAGCTTGGTCGGAGGGGGAGAGACCCAGTTCTTC
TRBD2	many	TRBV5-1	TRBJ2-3	CASSLEWQGLAGEWQYF	TGCGCCAGCAGCTTGGAATGGCAAGGACTAGCGGGGGAATGGCAGTATTTT
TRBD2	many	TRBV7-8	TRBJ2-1	CASSPILAGSTHEQFF	TGTGCCAGCAGCCCCATCTTAGCGGGCTCGACGCATGAGCAGTTCTTC
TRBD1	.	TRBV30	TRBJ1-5	CVRSVGGQGGQPQHF	TGTGTCCGGAGTGTCGGCGGACAGGGCGGACAGCCCCAGCATTTT
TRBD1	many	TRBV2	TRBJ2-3	CASSETGHTDTQYF	TGTGCCAGCAGTGAGACAGGGCACACAGATACGCAGTATTTT
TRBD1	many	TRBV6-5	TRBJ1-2	CASSSLTGEARGYTF	TGTGCCAGCAGTTCCCTAACAGGGGAAGCGCGAGGCTACACCTTC
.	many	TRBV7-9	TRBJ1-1	CASSLEGAMNTEAFF	TGTGCCAGCAGCTTAGAAGGGGCCATGAACACTGAAGCTTTCTTT
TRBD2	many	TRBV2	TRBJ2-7	CASSEPPAGFSGSYEQYF	TGTGCCAGCAGTGAACCCCCAGCGGGGTTTTCAGGCTCCTACGAGCAGTACTTC
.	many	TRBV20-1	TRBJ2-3	CSARLMGVASTDTQYF	TGCAGTGCTAGATTGATGGGGGTGGCAAGCACAGATACGCAGTATTTT
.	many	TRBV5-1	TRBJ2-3	CASSLDRPMDTQYF	TGCGCCAGCAGCTTGGATCGACCGATGGATACGCAGTATTTT
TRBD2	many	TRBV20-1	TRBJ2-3	CSAFLAGATDTQYF	TGCAGTGCTTTCCTAGCGGGGGCCACAGATACGCAGTATTTT
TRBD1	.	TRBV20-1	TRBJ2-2	CSASRDRLTGELFF	TGCAGTGCTAGCCGGGACAGACTCACCGGGGAGCTGTTTTTT
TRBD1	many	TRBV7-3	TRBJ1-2	CASSQGGTGLDGYTF	TGTGCCAGCAGCCAGGGGGGCACAGGACTAGATGGCTACACCTTC
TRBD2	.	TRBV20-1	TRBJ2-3	CSAVPLGLAGGDTDTQYF	TGCAGTGCCGTTCCACTAGGGCTAGCGGGGGGCGACACAGATACGCAGTATTTT
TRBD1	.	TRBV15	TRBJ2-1	CATSGRDTGGKFF	TGTGCCACCAGCGGTAGGGATACAGGGGGTAAGTTCTTC
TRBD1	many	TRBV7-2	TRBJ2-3	CASSLHRQGSTDTQYF	TGTGCCAGCAGCTTACACCGACAGGGCTCCACAGATACGCAGTATTTT
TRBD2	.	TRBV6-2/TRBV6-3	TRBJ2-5	CASSYTLLAGQETQYF	TGTGCCAGCAGTTACACCCTGCTAGCGGGGCAAGAGACCCAGTACTTC